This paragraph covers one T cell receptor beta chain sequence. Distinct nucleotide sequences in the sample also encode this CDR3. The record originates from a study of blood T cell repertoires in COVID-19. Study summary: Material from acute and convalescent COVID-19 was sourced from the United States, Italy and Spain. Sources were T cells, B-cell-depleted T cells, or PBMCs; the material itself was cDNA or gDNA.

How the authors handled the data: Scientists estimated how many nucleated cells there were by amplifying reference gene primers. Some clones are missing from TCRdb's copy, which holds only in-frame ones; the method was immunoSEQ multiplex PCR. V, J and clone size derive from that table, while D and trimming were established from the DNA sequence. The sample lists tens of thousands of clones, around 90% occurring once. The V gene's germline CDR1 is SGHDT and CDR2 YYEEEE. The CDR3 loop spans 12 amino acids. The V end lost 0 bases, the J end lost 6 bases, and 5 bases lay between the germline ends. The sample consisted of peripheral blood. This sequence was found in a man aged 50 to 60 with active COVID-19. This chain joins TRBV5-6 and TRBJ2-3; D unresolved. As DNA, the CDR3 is TGTGCCAGCAGCTTGGTGGGCGATACGCAGTATTTT. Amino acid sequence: CASSLVGDTQYF.